Listed below are T cell receptor beta chains from one sample, sequenced in a study of blood T cell repertoires in COVID-19. Profiled with immunoSEQ multiplex PCR; TCRdb holds only in-frame clones, not every one. The data show 150,000 to 200,000 clones, about nine tenths seen once. Sequencing was carried out using peripheral blood. All receptors come from a man aged 50 to 60 with acute or convalescent COVID-19. Both conserved end residues are part of each CDR3. Each record gives: clone size, V gene, J gene, D gene, CDR3 length, CDR3 DNA, CDR3 protein. The D gene is left open where the match is weak. A row's size may be missing; if present it is once, few, many or a size class.

size: NA
V: TRBV15
J: TRBJ2-6
D: TRBD1
length: 16
DNA: TGTGCCACCAGCAGGTGGACAGGCTCTGGGGCCAACGTCCTGACTTTC
CDR3: CATSRWTGSGANVLTF

size: NA
V: TRBV6-5
J: TRBJ1-2
D: NA
length: 16
DNA: TGTGCCAGCAGTTACACAGGTTATTGGCAGAACTATGGCTACACCTTC
CDR3: CASSYTGYWQNYGYTF

size: NA
V: TRBV27
J: TRBJ1-6
D: TRBD1
length: 18
DNA: TGTGCCAGCAGTTTATCGAATCAGGGGGCGACGGGTAATTCACCCCTCCACTTT
CDR3: CASSLSNQGATGNSPLHF

size: NA
V: TRBV3-1/TRBV3-2
J: TRBJ1-2
D: NA
length: 16
DNA: TGTGCCAGCAGCCAAGGTTGGGGCACGATTAACTATGGCTACACCTTC
CDR3: CASSQGWGTINYGYTF

size: NA
V: TRBV18
J: TRBJ2-5
D: TRBD1
length: 17
DNA: TGTGCCAGCTCACCACCGCTAGACAGGGGGCTTTCAGAGACCCAGTACTTC
CDR3: CASSPPLDRGLSETQYF

size: once
V: TRBV7-9
J: TRBJ2-1
D: TRBD2
length: 17
DNA: TGTGCCAGCAGCTTGAGGTCGGCGGGAGGTCCCTACAATGAGCAGTTCTTC
CDR3: CASSLRSAGGPYNEQFF

size: NA
V: TRBV6-5
J: TRBJ1-3
D: NA
length: 15
DNA: TGTGCCAGCAGTTACGATTCGACAGGCGGAAACACCATATATTTT
CDR3: CASSYDSTGGNTIYF

size: NA
V: TRBV14
J: TRBJ1-1
D: TRBD1
length: 17
DNA: TGTGCCAGCAGTCACCCCTGGACAGGGCGACAGAACACTGAAGCTTTCTTT
CDR3: CASSHPWTGRQNTEAFF

size: NA
V: TRBV20-1
J: TRBJ2-7
D: TRBD1
length: 14
DNA: TGCAGTGCTAGTGGTCTGGGACAGGGCTACGAGCAGTACTTC
CDR3: CSASGLGQGYEQYF

size: NA
V: TRBV6-6
J: TRBJ1-1
D: TRBD1
length: 16
DNA: TGTGCCAGCAGTTACGGGACAGGGAGAGTCCATACTGAAGCTTTCTTT
CDR3: CASSYGTGRVHTEAFF

size: NA
V: TRBV7-8
J: TRBJ1-2
D: NA
length: 14
DNA: TGTGCCAGCAGCCCAGGTGCTGCTAACTATGGCTACACCTTC
CDR3: CASSPGAANYGYTF

size: NA
V: TRBV29-1
J: TRBJ2-2
D: TRBD2
length: 16
DNA: TGCAGCGTCGCGGGACTAGCGGGCGCGAACACCGGGGAGCTGTTTTTT
CDR3: CSVAGLAGANTGELFF

size: NA
V: TRBV5-5
J: TRBJ1-5
D: NA
length: 15
DNA: TGTGCCAGCAGCTTCACCCACTATAGCAATCAGCCCCAGCATTTT
CDR3: CASSFTHYSNQPQHF

size: NA
V: TRBV10-3
J: TRBJ2-3
D: NA
length: 16
DNA: TGTGCCATCAGTGAGTCTTTGACAGGCTTCACAGATACGCAGTATTTT
CDR3: CAISESLTGFTDTQYF

size: NA
V: TRBV30
J: TRBJ1-5
D: NA
length: 20
DNA: TGTGCCTGGAGTGTAAAGTCCTTCCCCGTACAGGGCTCGAACCCTCAGCCCCAGCATTTT
CDR3: CAWSVKSFPVQGSNPQPQHF

size: NA
V: TRBV5-3
J: TRBJ1-6
D: TRBD1
length: 14
DNA: TGTGCCAGAAGCCTTGGGACAGTCGACTCACCCCTCCACTTT
CDR3: CARSLGTVDSPLHF

size: NA
V: TRBV7-9
J: TRBJ1-2
D: TRBD1
length: 14
DNA: TGTGCCAGCAGCTTTGGGTCAGGGGGATATGGCTACACCTTC
CDR3: CASSFGSGGYGYTF

size: NA
V: TRBV19
J: TRBJ1-1
D: NA
length: 17
DNA: TGTGCCAGTAGTATGAGAATAGGGGGAGTAATGAACACTGAAGCTTTCTTT
CDR3: CASSMRIGGVMNTEAFF

size: NA
V: TRBV6-5
J: TRBJ2-7
D: TRBD1
length: 14
DNA: TGTGCCAGCAGCAGGCCGGGACAGGGGGGCAACGGGCACTTC
CDR3: CASSRPGQGGNGHF

size: NA
V: TRBV7-3
J: TRBJ2-2
D: TRBD2
length: 17
DNA: TGTGCCAGCAGCTTATGGGGGGGAATCGCGAACACCGGGGAGCTGTTTTTT
CDR3: CASSLWGGIANTGELFF

size: NA
V: TRBV5-1
J: TRBJ1-2
D: NA
length: 13
DNA: TGCGCCAGCAGCTTGTTACAGGACTATGGCTACACCTTC
CDR3: CASSLLQDYGYTF

size: NA
V: TRBV30
J: TRBJ1-4
D: NA
length: 14
DNA: TGTGCCTGGAGTGCCGGGTCGACTAATGAAAAACTGTTTTTT
CDR3: CAWSAGSTNEKLFF

size: once
V: TRBV27
J: TRBJ1-5
D: NA
length: 15
DNA: TGTGCCAGCAGTTTAATTGCAGGGTTGGATCAGCCCCAGCATTTT
CDR3: CASSLIAGLDQPQHF

size: NA
V: TRBV27
J: TRBJ2-7
D: TRBD1
length: 15
DNA: TGTGCCAGCAGCGAACCGGGACAGATACCTTACGAGCAGTACTTC
CDR3: CASSEPGQIPYEQYF

size: NA
V: TRBV7-9
J: TRBJ2-7
D: TRBD1
length: 13
DNA: TGTGCCAGCAGCGGGACAGCGGAGATTAGGCAGTACTTC
CDR3: CASSGTAEIRQYF

size: few
V: TRBV7-9
J: TRBJ1-1
D: TRBD1
length: 13
DNA: TGTGCCAGCAGCTACGGACAGGGAATTGGAGCTTTCTTT
CDR3: CASSYGQGIGAFF